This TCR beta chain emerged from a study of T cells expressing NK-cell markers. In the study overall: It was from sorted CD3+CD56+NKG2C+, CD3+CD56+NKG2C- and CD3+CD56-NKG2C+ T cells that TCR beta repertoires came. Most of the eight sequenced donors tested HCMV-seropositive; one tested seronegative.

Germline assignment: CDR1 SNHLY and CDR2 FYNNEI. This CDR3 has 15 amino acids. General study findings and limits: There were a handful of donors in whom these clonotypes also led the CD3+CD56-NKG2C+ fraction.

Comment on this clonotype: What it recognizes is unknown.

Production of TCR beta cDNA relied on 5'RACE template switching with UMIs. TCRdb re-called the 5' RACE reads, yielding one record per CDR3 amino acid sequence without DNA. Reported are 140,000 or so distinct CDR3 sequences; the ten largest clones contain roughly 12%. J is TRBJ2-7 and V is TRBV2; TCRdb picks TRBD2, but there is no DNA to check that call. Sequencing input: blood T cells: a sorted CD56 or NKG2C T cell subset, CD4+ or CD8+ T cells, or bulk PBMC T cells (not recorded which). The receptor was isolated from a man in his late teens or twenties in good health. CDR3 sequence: CASSELAGGTYEQYF.